A selection of T cell receptor beta chains follows, all from one sample in a study of T-cell reconstitution after alpha-beta-depleted transplantation in children. TCRdb re-derived calls from the PCR reads in MiXCR, one entry per CDR3 protein. The sample comprises hundreds of thousands of distinct CDR3 sequences, about 24% of which are singletons, and around 4.8% rests with the top ten. The input for sequencing was PBMCs, mostly from graft donor cells, taken 360 days after TCRalphabeta/CD19-depleted stem cell transplant. The receptors derive from a female patient aged 2-15 years who had a stem cell transplant for congenital amegakaryocytic thrombocytopenia, so the T cells may come from the graft donor. Both conserved end residues are part of each CDR3. A D gene is named only where the DNA matches it firmly. Not every row has a clone size; where given, it reads once, few, many or a size class.

D: .; size: .; J: TRBJ2-3; V: TRBV20-1; DNA: TGCAGTGCTTGGACCGCCGTAGCTCCAGATACGCAGTATTTT; CDR3: CSAWTAVAPDTQYF
D: .; size: .; J: TRBJ2-3; V: TRBV20-1; DNA: TGCAGTGCTACCAGAGGGTTGGCAGATACGGAGTATTTT; CDR3: CSATRGLADTEYF
D: .; size: once; J: TRBJ1-5; V: TRBV20-1; DNA: TGCACTGCTCATAAGGGGATAGATCAGCCCCAGCATTTT; CDR3: CTAHKGIDQPQHF
D: .; size: few; J: TRBJ2-7; V: TRBV3-1; DNA: TGTGCCAGCAGCGAGACCACAGGGACCAGCGAGCAGTACTTC; CDR3: CASSETTGTSEQYF
D: .; size: few; J: TRBJ2-3; V: TRBV20-1; DNA: TGCAGTGCTAGAGTACTCTCCGATACGCAGTATTTT; CDR3: CSARVLSDTQYF
D: TRBD1; size: .; J: TRBJ2-7; V: TRBV20-1; DNA: TGCAGTGCTAGTTTTTTGGGGACAGGAAGCTCCTACGAGCAGTACTTC; CDR3: CSASFLGTGSSYEQYF
D: TRBD1; size: few; J: TRBJ1-5; V: TRBV6-5; DNA: TGTGCCAGCAGTTACACTCACGGACAGGGATTGAATCAGCCCCAGCATTTT; CDR3: CASSYTHGQGLNQPQHF
D: .; size: .; J: TRBJ2-1; V: TRBV6-2/TRBV6-3; DNA: TGTGCCAGCAGTGTCATTGTGGGAGTGGAGCAGTTCTTC; CDR3: CASSVIVGVEQFF
D: .; size: many; J: TRBJ2-7; V: TRBV7-2; DNA: TGTGCCAGCAGCTTAGCCGGGACTGGATACGAGCAGTACTTC; CDR3: CASSLAGTGYEQYF
D: TRBD1; size: .; J: TRBJ2-2; V: TRBV7-7; DNA: TGTGCCAGCAGCAAGGGACAGGGGAACACCGGGGAGCTGTTTTTT; CDR3: CASSKGQGNTGELFF
D: TRBD1; size: .; J: TRBJ2-3; V: TRBV7-8; DNA: TGTGCCAGCAGCTTAGTGGCAACAGGGGGAGATACGCAGTATTTT; CDR3: CASSLVATGGDTQYF
D: .; size: many; J: TRBJ2-2; V: TRBV29-1; DNA: TGCAGCGTTGAGGCGGGGCTGAACACCGGGGAGCTGTTTTTT; CDR3: CSVEAGLNTGELFF
D: TRBD1; size: .; J: TRBJ2-5; V: TRBV5-1; DNA: TGCGCCAGCAGCTTGGCCTTTCAGGGGGTAAAGACCCAGTACTTC; CDR3: CASSLAFQGVKTQYF
D: TRBD1; size: .; J: TRBJ1-2; V: TRBV11-2; DNA: TGTGCCAGCAGCTTACGACGACAGGGCCCCCCTGGCTACACCTTC; CDR3: CASSLRRQGPPGYTF
D: TRBD1; size: .; J: TRBJ1-1; V: TRBV7-6; DNA: TGTGCCAGCAGCGACCTGACAGGGGGCACTGAAGCTTTCTTT; CDR3: CASSDLTGGTEAFF
D: .; size: many; J: TRBJ2-6; V: TRBV4-2; DNA: TGTGCCAGCAGCCACATAAGTCCCTCTGGGGCCAACGTCCTGACTTTC; CDR3: CASSHISPSGANVLTF
D: .; size: few; J: TRBJ2-2; V: TRBV6-5; DNA: TGTGCCAGCAGTCCCTCGGGGAGGAACACCGGGGAGCTGTTTTTT; CDR3: CASSPSGRNTGELFF
D: .; size: .; J: TRBJ2-7; V: TRBV28; DNA: TGTGCCAGCGCCAAGAACTACGAGCAGTACTTC; CDR3: CASAKNYEQYF
D: .; size: few; J: TRBJ1-5; V: TRBV28; DNA: TGTGCCAGCAGGCCGGGGCCCAACGTAGGGCCCCAGCATTTT; CDR3: CASRPGPNVGPQHF
D: TRBD1; size: many; J: TRBJ1-2; V: TRBV28; DNA: TGTGCCAGCAGTTTAACAGGGGATGGCTACACCTTC; CDR3: CASSLTGDGYTF
D: TRBD1; size: few; J: TRBJ2-7; V: TRBV10-3; DNA: TGTGCCATCAGTGGAGGACAGGGTGGTGACTACGAGCAGTACTTC; CDR3: CAISGGQGGDYEQYF
D: TRBD2; size: .; J: TRBJ2-7; V: TRBV12-3/TRBV12-4; DNA: TGTGCCAGCAGTTTCGTTAGCGGGATTCCCTACGAGCAGTACTTC; CDR3: CASSFVSGIPYEQYF
D: .; size: few; J: TRBJ1-1; V: TRBV3-1; DNA: TGTGCCAGCTCCAACTTGGGGGCCGAGAACACTGAAGCTTTCTTT; CDR3: CASSNLGAENTEAFF
D: .; size: few; J: TRBJ2-7; V: TRBV13; DNA: TGTGCCAGCAGCACACTGGGGGCAGGAGCCTACGAGCAGTACTTC; CDR3: CASSTLGAGAYEQYF
D: .; size: .; J: TRBJ2-2; V: TRBV12-3/TRBV12-4; DNA: TGTGCCAGCAGTTTAGCGGATCTAACCGGGGAGCTGTTTTTT; CDR3: CASSLADLTGELFF
D: TRBD1; size: many; J: TRBJ2-7; V: TRBV7-2; DNA: TGTGCCAGCAGCTTAGAGGACAGGGGGTTCGACGAGCAGTACTTC; CDR3: CASSLEDRGFDEQYF
D: .; size: .; J: TRBJ2-7; V: TRBV10-3; DNA: TGTGCCGCACGTCAGGCCGGCAGGGACGAGCAGTACTTC; CDR3: CAARQAGRDEQYF
D: .; size: few; J: TRBJ2-3; V: TRBV24-1; DNA: TGTGCCACCAGTGATTATCCCGCAGATACGCAGTATTTT; CDR3: CATSDYPADTQYF
D: .; size: .; J: TRBJ1-5; V: TRBV20-1; DNA: TGCAGTGCTAGATGGGACAAGGGCGCTAAGCCCCAGCATTTT; CDR3: CSARWDKGAKPQHF
D: .; size: .; J: TRBJ2-3; V: TRBV20-1; DNA: TGCAGTGCGCGTCCGGGGGGCACAGATACGCAGTATTTT; CDR3: CSARPGGTDTQYF
D: .; size: .; J: TRBJ2-5; V: TRBV24-1; DNA: TGTGCCACCAGTGATTTTCCGGGGGAGACCCAGTACTTC; CDR3: CATSDFPGETQYF
D: TRBD2; size: .; J: TRBJ2-1; V: TRBV5-6; DNA: TGTGCCAGCAGCTTCCCCGGAAGGACTAGCTTCAATGAGCAGTTCTTC; CDR3: CASSFPGRTSFNEQFF
D: .; size: few; J: TRBJ1-1; V: TRBV28; DNA: TGTGCCAGCAGTTTTCGGGGAATTGAAGCTTTCTTT; CDR3: CASSFRGIEAFF
D: .; size: .; J: TRBJ2-7; V: TRBV4-1; DNA: TGCGCCAGCAGCCAAGTCACGGGAAGGGCAAAACAAGAGCAGTACTTC; CDR3: CASSQVTGRAKQEQYF
D: .; size: many; J: TRBJ2-7; V: TRBV10-3; DNA: TGTGCCATCAGTGATTACGGGCAGGCTCGCTACGAGCAGTACTTC; CDR3: CAISDYGQARYEQYF
D: .; size: .; J: TRBJ1-2; V: TRBV10-2; DNA: TGCGCCAGCAGCAGGGAGGGCTATGGCTACACCTTC; CDR3: CASSREGYGYTF
D: .; size: many; J: TRBJ2-3; V: TRBV4-1; DNA: TGCGCCAGCAGCCAAGCAGGAGTACGGACAGATACGCAGTATTTT; CDR3: CASSQAGVRTDTQYF
D: .; size: .; J: TRBJ1-1; V: TRBV30; DNA: TGTGCCTGGAGCCGCTCGAAGAGCACTGAAGCTTTCTTT; CDR3: CAWSRSKSTEAFF
D: .; size: few; J: TRBJ2-1; V: TRBV20-1; DNA: TGCAGTGCTAGAAAACGGAACTACAATGAGCAGTTCTTC; CDR3: CSARKRNYNEQFF
D: .; size: few; J: TRBJ2-7; V: TRBV7-6; DNA: TGTGCCAGCAGCTTAGCTGTTGGTACCCCCTACGAGCAGTACTTC; CDR3: CASSLAVGTPYEQYF
D: .; size: .; J: TRBJ1-1; V: TRBV21-1; DNA: TGTGCCAGCAGCGCAAAGACAGGGAAGAACACTGAAGCTTTCTTT; CDR3: CASSAKTGKNTEAFF
D: .; size: few; J: TRBJ2-2; V: TRBV29-1; DNA: TGCAGCGTTGAGCTACAGGGTCCCGGGGAGCTGTTTTTT; CDR3: CSVELQGPGELFF
D: .; size: .; J: TRBJ2-7; V: TRBV20-1; DNA: TGCAGTGCTATTCGATCTGGGGGATTTTCATACGAGCAGTACTTC; CDR3: CSAIRSGGFSYEQYF
D: .; size: .; J: TRBJ2-7; V: TRBV20-1; DNA: TGCAGTGCTAGCCCTAACGAGCAGTACTTC; CDR3: CSASPNEQYF
D: TRBD2; size: few; J: TRBJ2-1; V: TRBV10-2; DNA: TGCGCCAGCAGAATAGCGGGAAGCTCCTACAATGAGCAGTTCTTC; CDR3: CASRIAGSSYNEQFF
D: .; size: .; J: TRBJ2-5; V: TRBV27; DNA: TGTGCCAGCAGTCCCCAGGACTATCGTGTCGAGACCCAGTACTTC; CDR3: CASSPQDYRVETQYF
D: TRBD2; size: .; J: TRBJ2-3; V: TRBV24-1; DNA: TGTGCCACCAGTGATTTGGGGACTACTACAGATACGCAGTATTTT; CDR3: CATSDLGTTTDTQYF
D: .; size: .; J: TRBJ2-7; V: TRBV6-5; DNA: TGTGCCAGCAGTTACTCCGAGGGCGCTTACGAGCAGTACTTC; CDR3: CASSYSEGAYEQYF
D: .; size: .; J: TRBJ1-5; V: TRBV29-1; DNA: TGCAGCGTTGAATATATAGGGGGAGTTTGCAATCAGCCCCAGCATTTT; CDR3: CSVEYIGGVCNQPQHF
D: .; size: .; J: TRBJ2-7; V: TRBV28; DNA: TGTGCCAGCAGGGCGACTAGCTCCTACGAGCAGTACTTC; CDR3: CASRATSSYEQYF
D: TRBD1; size: few; J: TRBJ2-3; V: TRBV11-2; DNA: TGTGCCAGCAGCTTGGACAGGGCCAACCCCTTTTCCTCGCAGTATTTT; CDR3: CASSLDRANPFSSQYF
D: .; size: .; J: TRBJ1-1; V: TRBV5-1; DNA: TGCGCCAGCAGCTTGGCGGTGATGGGAACGACTGAAGCTTTCTTT; CDR3: CASSLAVMGTTEAFF
D: .; size: many; J: TRBJ2-2; V: TRBV25-1; DNA: TGTGCCAGCAGTGACCCCGGGGTGGGGGAGCTGTTTTTT; CDR3: CASSDPGVGELFF
D: TRBD2; size: few; J: TRBJ2-2; V: TRBV10-3; DNA: TGTGCCATCAGTGACAGCCCCCCGGGACTAGTCCCCGGGGAGCTGTTTTTT; CDR3: CAISDSPPGLVPGELFF